This TCR beta chain appears in the sequencing data of a study of CD8 T cells in ankylosing spondylitis. Per germline, CDR1 DFQATT and CDR2 SNEGSKA (reference sequence). Trimming removed 3 bases at V and 1 base at J, with 16 bases between. The length of the CDR3 is 15 residues. One entry per CDR3 protein results from TCRdb running MiXCR on the 5' RACE reads. This table has hundreds of thousands of distinct CDR3 sequences, 10% to 15% appearing once. Study conclusions and caveats: What appeared characteristic of ankylosing spondylitis blood was a TCR beta motif of eight highly homologous variants. There were earlier reports of some motif variants in reactive arthritis synovial fluid and blood.

This clonotype turned up a few times. Antigen unknown. The sample comprised blood, either unsorted or a sorted T cell fraction (not recorded which). This sequence was found in a male donor with ankylosing spondylitis. The rearrangement links TRBV20-1 to TRBJ2-7; perhaps D is TRBD1 or TRBD2 (6 bases each). Here the CDR3 DNA reads TGCAGTGCTAGTCCCGGGGGCAGGGCTTCCTACGAGCAGTACTTC. Translating it yields CSASPGGRASYEQYF.